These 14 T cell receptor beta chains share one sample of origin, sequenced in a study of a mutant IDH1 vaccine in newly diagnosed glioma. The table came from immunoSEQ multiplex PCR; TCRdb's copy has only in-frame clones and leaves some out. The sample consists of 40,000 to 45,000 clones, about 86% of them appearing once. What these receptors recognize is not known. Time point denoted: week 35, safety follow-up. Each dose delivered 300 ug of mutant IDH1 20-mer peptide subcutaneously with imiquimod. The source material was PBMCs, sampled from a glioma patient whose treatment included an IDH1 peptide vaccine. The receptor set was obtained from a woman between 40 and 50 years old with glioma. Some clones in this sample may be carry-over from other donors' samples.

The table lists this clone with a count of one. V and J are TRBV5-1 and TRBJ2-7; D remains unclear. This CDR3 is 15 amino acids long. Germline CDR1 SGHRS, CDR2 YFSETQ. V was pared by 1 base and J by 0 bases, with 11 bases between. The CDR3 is CASSLTATPSYEQYF. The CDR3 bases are TGCGCCAGCAGCTTGACAGCCACCCCCTCCTACGAGCAGTACTTC.

The CDR3 protein is CASSNPGQRYEQYF. The CDR3 DNA is TGCGCCAGCAGTAATCCGGGACAGAGATACGAGCAGTACTTC. The gene calls are TRBV5-1 and TRBJ2-7; the match to TRBD1 covers 7 bases. The J segment lost 4 bases and the V segment lost 5 bases, leaving 9 bases of the junction unmatched. Germline-derived CDR1 and CDR2 are SGHRS and YFSETQ. This CDR3 comprises 14 residues.

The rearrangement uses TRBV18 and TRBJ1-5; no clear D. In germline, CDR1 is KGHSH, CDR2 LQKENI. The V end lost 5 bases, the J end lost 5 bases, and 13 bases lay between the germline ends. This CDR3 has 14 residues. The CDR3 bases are TGTGCCAGCTCAGACGAATCGAGCCATCAGCCCCAGCATTTT. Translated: CASSDESSHQPQHF. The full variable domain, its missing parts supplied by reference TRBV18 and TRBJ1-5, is NAGVMQNPRHLVRRRGQEARLRCSPMKGHSHVYWYRQLPEEGLKFMVYLQKENIIDESGMPKERFSAEFPKEGPSILRIQQVVRGDSAAYFCASSDESSHQPQHFGDGTRLSIL.

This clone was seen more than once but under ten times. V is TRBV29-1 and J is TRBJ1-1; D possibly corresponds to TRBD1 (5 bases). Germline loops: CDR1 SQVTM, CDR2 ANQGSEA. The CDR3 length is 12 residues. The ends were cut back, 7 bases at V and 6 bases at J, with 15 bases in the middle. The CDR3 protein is CSAYRRGAEAFF. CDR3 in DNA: TGCAGCGCATACAGGCGGGGGGCTGAAGCTTTCTTT.

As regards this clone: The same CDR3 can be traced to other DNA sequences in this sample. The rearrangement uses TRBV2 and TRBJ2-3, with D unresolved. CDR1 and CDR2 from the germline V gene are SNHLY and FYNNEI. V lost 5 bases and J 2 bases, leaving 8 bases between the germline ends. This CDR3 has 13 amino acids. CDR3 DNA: TGTGCCAGCAGTCCCCCGTTCACAGATACGCAGTATTTT. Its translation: CASSPPFTDTQYF.

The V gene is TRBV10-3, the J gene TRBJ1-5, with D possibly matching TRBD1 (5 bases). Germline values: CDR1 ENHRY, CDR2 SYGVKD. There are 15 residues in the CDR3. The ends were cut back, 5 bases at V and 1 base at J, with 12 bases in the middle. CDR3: CAISPTGVSNQPQHF. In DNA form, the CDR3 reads TGTGCCATCAGTCCCACAGGTGTAAGCAATCAGCCCCAGCATTTT.

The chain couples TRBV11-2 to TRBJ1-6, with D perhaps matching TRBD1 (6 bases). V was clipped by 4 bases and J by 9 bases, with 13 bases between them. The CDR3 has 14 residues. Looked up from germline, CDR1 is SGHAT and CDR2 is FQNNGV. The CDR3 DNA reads TGTGCCAGCAGCTACCGGGGGGCCACTTCACCCCTCCACTTT. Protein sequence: CASSYRGATSPLHF.

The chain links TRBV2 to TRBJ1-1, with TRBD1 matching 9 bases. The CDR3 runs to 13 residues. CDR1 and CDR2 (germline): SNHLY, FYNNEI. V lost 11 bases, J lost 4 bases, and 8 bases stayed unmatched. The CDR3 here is CAGPGQGPTEAFF. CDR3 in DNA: TGTGCCGGGCCAGGACAGGGGCCCACTGAAGCTTTCTTT.

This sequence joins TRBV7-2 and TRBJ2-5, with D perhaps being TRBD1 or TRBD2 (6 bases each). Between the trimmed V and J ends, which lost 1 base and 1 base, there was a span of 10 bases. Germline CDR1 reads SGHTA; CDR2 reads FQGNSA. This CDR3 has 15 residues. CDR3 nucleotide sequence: TGTGCCAGCAGCTTAGTAGGAGGGGGCCAAGAGACCCAGTACTTC. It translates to CASSLVGGGQETQYF. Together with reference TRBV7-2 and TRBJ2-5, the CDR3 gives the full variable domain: GAGVSQSPSNKVTEKGKDVELRCDPISGHTALYWYRQSLGQGLEFLIYFQGNSAPDKSGLPSDRFSAERTGGSVSTLTIQRTQQEDSAVYLCASSLVGGGQETQYFGPGTRLLVL.

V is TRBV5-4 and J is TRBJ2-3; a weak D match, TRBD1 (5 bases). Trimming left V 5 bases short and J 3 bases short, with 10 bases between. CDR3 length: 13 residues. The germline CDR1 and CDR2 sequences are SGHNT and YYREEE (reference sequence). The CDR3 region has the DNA TGTGCCAGCAGTCTTTCAGGGACAGATACGCAGTATTTT. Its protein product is CASSLSGTDTQYF.

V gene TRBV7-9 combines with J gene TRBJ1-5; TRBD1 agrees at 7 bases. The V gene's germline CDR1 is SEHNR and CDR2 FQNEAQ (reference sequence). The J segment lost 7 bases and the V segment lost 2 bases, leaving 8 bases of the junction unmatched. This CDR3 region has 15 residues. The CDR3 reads CASSLSTGVDQPQHF. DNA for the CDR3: TGTGCCAGCAGCTTAAGTACAGGGGTGGACCAGCCCCAGCATTTT.

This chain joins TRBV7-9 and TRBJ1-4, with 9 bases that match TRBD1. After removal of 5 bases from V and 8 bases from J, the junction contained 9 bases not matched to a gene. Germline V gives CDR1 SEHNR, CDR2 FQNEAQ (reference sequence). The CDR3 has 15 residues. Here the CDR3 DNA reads TGTGCCAGCAGCCCCCGGACAGGGGAAAGAGAAAAACTGTTTTTT. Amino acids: CASSPRTGEREKLFF.

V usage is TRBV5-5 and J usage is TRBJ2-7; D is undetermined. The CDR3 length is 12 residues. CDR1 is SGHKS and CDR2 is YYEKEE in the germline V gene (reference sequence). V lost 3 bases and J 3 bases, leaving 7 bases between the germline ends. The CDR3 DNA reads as TGTGCCAGCAGCTCCCTTGGCTACGAGCAGTACTTC. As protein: CASSSLGYEQYF.

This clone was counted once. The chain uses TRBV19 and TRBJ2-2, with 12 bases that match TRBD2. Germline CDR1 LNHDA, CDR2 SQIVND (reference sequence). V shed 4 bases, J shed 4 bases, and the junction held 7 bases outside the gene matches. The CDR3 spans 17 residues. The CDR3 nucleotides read TGTGCCAGTAGTACCCCTGGACTAGCGGGACTCACCGGGGAGCTGTTTTTT. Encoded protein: CASSTPGLAGLTGELFF.